The 10 T cell receptor beta chains below were found in one sample sequenced in a study of siplizumab effects on memory and regulatory T cells (dated by TCRdb to the late 2010s). Libraries were built with the immunoSEQ multiplex PCR assay. The immuneACCESS repertoire file appears here via TCRdb, limited to in-frame rearrangements. These files lack a portion of the clones; in checked studies, under half of the deficit traces to unresolved V genes, and the cause of the others is not known. Here the sample has approximately 50,000 clones; over 90% occur a single time. Together, the top ten hold over 15% of the sample. The sample comprised CD8+ T cells sorted from blood. These receptors came from a human donor in good health.

This chain's CDR3 is CASSSIQGVVSEQYF. In DNA, the CDR3 is TGTGCCAGCAGCTCCATACAGGGAGTAGTAAGCGAGCAGTACTTC. This rearrangement joins TRBV5-6 to TRBJ2-7, with D maybe TRBD1 (6 bases). The CDR3 has 15 residues. The V end was cut by 3 bases, the J end by 6 bases, with 19 bases between. Per the germline V gene, CDR1 is SGHDT and CDR2 is YYEEEE. Complete variable domain (other parts from reference TRBV5-6 and TRBJ2-7): DAGVTQSPTHLIKTRGQQVTLRCSPKSGHDTVSWYQQALGQGPQFIFQYYEEEERQRGNFPDRFSGHQFPNYSSELNVNALLLGDSALYLCASSSIQGVVSEQYFGPGTRLTVT.

The chain combines TRBV5-4 with TRBJ1-4; D gene unclear. The CDR3 contains 16 residues. Germline-derived CDR1 and CDR2 are SGHNT and YYREEE (reference sequence). V shed 4 bases and J shed 6 bases, with 19 bases lying between them. In nucleotides, the CDR3 is TGTGCCAGCAGCGAAGGAGGCGACGGCCTTCATGAAAAACTGTTTTTT. Translated: CASSEGGDGLHEKLFF.

The chain has TRBV19 and TRBJ2-6, with unresolved D. Germline V gives CDR1 LNHDA, CDR2 SQIVND (reference sequence). CDR3 length: 15 residues. V was trimmed by 2 bases and J by 1 base, leaving 6 bases between them. As DNA, the CDR3 is TGTGCCAGTAGTATACCTAGGTCTGGGGCCAACGTCCTGACTTTC. As protein: CASSIPRSGANVLTF.

The chain is built from TRBV28 and TRBJ2-7, with unresolved D. This CDR3 comprises 12 residues. The germline V and J ends were trimmed by 3 bases and 3 bases, with 6 bases remaining between them. Germline assignment: CDR1 MDHEN and CDR2 SYDVKM. In nucleotides, the CDR3 is TGTGCCAGCAGTTTTACCGGCTACGAGCAGTACTTC. The encoded protein is CASSFTGYEQYF.

The rearrangement links TRBV28 to TRBJ1-5; no clear D gene. There are 12 residues in the CDR3. Germline CDR1 and CDR2: MDHEN and SYDVKM. Trimming pared 7 bases from V and 6 bases from J, leaving 10 bases between. In nucleotides, the CDR3 is TGTGCCAGCACGAGAAGAACTCAGCCCCAGCATTTT. Encoded protein: CASTRRTQPQHF.

The rearrangement uses TRBV7-9 and TRBJ2-5; a weak D match, TRBD2 (6 bases). V lost 8 bases to trimming and J lost 5 bases, with 9 bases between them. This CDR3 spans 11 amino acids. The germline gives CDR1 SEHNR, CDR2 FQNEAQ (reference sequence). For the CDR3, the DNA is TGTGCCAGCCGACTAGAGGAGACCCAGTACTTC. Translated: CASRLEETQYF. Using reference TRBV7-9 and TRBJ2-5 for the parts outside the CDR3, the full variable domain is DTGVSQNPRHKITKRGQNVTFRCDPISEHNRLYWYRQTLGQGPEFLTYFQNEAQLEKSRLLSDRFSAERPKGSFSTLEIQRTEQGDSAMYLCASRLEETQYFGPGTRLLVL.

The chain employs TRBV10-3 and TRBJ1-1; a possible D gene is TRBD1 (5 bases). V lost 2 bases and J 1 base, leaving 8 bases between the germline ends. This CDR3 is 14 amino acids long. The germline CDR1 and CDR2 sequences are ENHRY and SYGVKD. CDR3 in amino acids: CAISEGGGNTEAFF. The CDR3 DNA reads TGTGCCATCAGTGAGGGCGGGGGGAACACTGAAGCTTTCTTT.

V gene TRBV27 combines with J gene TRBJ2-1; perhaps D is TRBD1 or TRBD2 (5 bases each). Germline lookup yields CDR1 MNHEY and CDR2 SMNVEV (reference sequence). Trimming left V 8 bases short and J 9 bases short, with 11 bases between. The CDR3 length is 11 residues. The CDR3 region is CASGTIVEQFF. The CDR3 DNA sequence: TGTGCCAGCGGGACCATCGTTGAGCAGTTCTTC.

The V call is TRBV5-8, the J call TRBJ2-7; no clear D. CDR1 SGHTS and CDR2 YDEGEE come from the germline V gene. With 5 bases removed from V and 3 bases from J, the gap between germline ends came to 9 bases. The CDR3 contains 12 residues. The CDR3 DNA is TGTGCCAGCAGTAAAGACGGCTACGAGCAGTACTTC. It is translated as CASSKDGYEQYF.

The V call is TRBV28, the J call TRBJ2-1; no definite D call. V lost 2 bases to trimming and J lost 8 bases, with 19 bases between them. Germline V gene sequence: CDR1 MDHEN, CDR2 SYDVKM. The CDR3 has 16 amino acids. This chain's CDR3 is CASSLGRAEKGYEQFF. For the CDR3, the DNA is TGTGCCAGCAGTTTAGGCCGGGCTGAAAAAGGGTATGAGCAGTTCTTC.